This T cell receptor beta chain was captured in a study of blood T cell repertoires in COVID-19. J was trimmed by 6 bases and V by 4 bases; bases with no gene match: 5. The germline V gene has CDR1 SGHNT and CDR2 YYREEE (reference sequence). There are 14 residues in the CDR3. The protocol was immunoSEQ multiplex PCR, while the TCRdb copy is restricted to in-frame clones and leaves out a portion. The sample contains about 46,000 clones, about 87% of which appear only once. The sequence came from a human donor in a cohort sampled during active COVID-19. Sequenced sample: peripheral blood. The chain joins TRBV5-4 to TRBJ2-7, with 12 nucleotides matching TRBD1. Written as DNA, the CDR3 is TGTGCCAGCAGCATGGGACAGGGGGCCCCCGAGCAGTACTTC. It yields the protein CASSMGQGAPEQYF.